The 24 T cell receptor beta chains below come from one sample, sequenced in a study of blood T cell repertoires in COVID-19 (dated by TCRdb to about 2020). The library came from the immunoSEQ multiplex PCR assay. The table was pulled from immuneACCESS by TCRdb, which kept in-frame rearrangements only. Such tables lose some clones; where checked, under half of the loss comes from unresolved V genes, and the rest has no known cause. The table for this sample lists approximately 280,000 clones; about 89% of them were counted only once. About 2.7% of the sample is taken by the ten largest. Material: PBMCs or T cells enriched from blood (not recorded which). These receptor sequences come from a woman aged 18-35 years who had recovered from COVID-19.

In this sample, this clone turned up once. The CDR3 DNA is TGTGCCAGCAGCTTAGGGCCCCAGGGGTCTAACTATGGCTACACCTTC. It yields the protein CASSLGPQGSNYGYTF. The chain carries TRBV11-2 and TRBJ1-2, with a weak D call TRBD1 (6 bases). CDR3 length: 16 residues. Germline V gene sequence: CDR1 SGHAT, CDR2 FQNNGV. V dropped 1 base and J dropped 0 bases, with 12 bases sitting between them.

The chain recombines TRBV27 with TRBJ2-3; D is undetermined. The length of the CDR3 is 14 residues. Deletions cut 9 bases from V and 3 bases from J, with 16 bases between. Germline assignment: CDR1 MNHEY and CDR2 SMNVEV (reference sequence). In DNA form, the CDR3 reads TGTGCCAGTAGGCGGCAGACTTGGACAGATACGCAGTATTTT. It codes for CASRRQTWTDTQYF.

The chain links TRBV19 to TRBJ2-5; 8 bases align to TRBD1. J lost 5 bases, V lost 4 bases, and 6 bases had no gene match. The germline V gene encodes CDR1 LNHDA and CDR2 SQIVND (reference sequence). This CDR3 comprises 14 residues. The CDR3 DNA is TGTGCCAGTAGTAATTCAGGGGGCAGGGAGACCCAGTACTTC. Translating gives CASSNSGGRETQYF.

This sequence joins TRBV27 and TRBJ1-6; D is unclear. Germline-derived CDR1 and CDR2 are MNHEY and SMNVEV (reference sequence). Trimming cost V 3 bases and J 8 bases, with 14 bases left between them. The CDR3 covers 15 residues. CDR3 loop: CASSFLTLADSPLHF. The CDR3 DNA sequence: TGTGCCAGCAGTTTCCTAACCTTAGCGGATTCACCCCTCCACTTT.

This chain joins TRBV29-1 and TRBJ1-2; D remains ambiguous. The length of the CDR3 is 12 residues. The V and J ends lost 4 bases and 1 base respectively, with 7 bases between them. The germline gives CDR1 SQVTM, CDR2 ANQGSEA. CDR3 residues: CSVGAFNYGYTF. DNA of the CDR3: TGCAGCGTTGGGGCCTTTAACTATGGCTACACCTTC.

V usage is TRBV5-6 and J usage is TRBJ2-4; 10 positions match TRBD1. V shed 6 bases and J 6 bases; nucleotides not matched to a gene: 12. This CDR3 comprises 16 residues. Germline CDR1 is SGHDT and CDR2 is YYEEEE. The CDR3 sequence is CASTLVVTGGLNIQYF. The CDR3, as DNA: TGTGCCAGCACGCTAGTAGTGACAGGGGGCCTAAACATTCAGTACTTC.

The sample holds one count of this clone. This chain connects TRBV4-1 to TRBJ1-3; D is unclear. Germline V gives CDR1 MGHRA, CDR2 YSYEKL. The CDR3 length is 15 residues. The germline V and J ends were trimmed by 1 base and 0 bases, with 7 bases remaining between them. DNA for the CDR3: TGCGCCAGCAGCCAAGGACCGGGCTCTGGAAACACCATATATTTT. Protein product: CASSQGPGSGNTIYF.

The genes are TRBV3-1 (or the pseudogene TRBV3-2) and TRBJ2-2; 11 bases line up with TRBD2. This CDR3 spans 17 amino acids. V was pared by 0 bases and J by 5 bases, with 5 bases of the junction left unmatched. From germline, CDR1 is LGHDT and CDR2 YNNKEL (reference sequence). The CDR3 sequence: CASSQEGSGRGTGELFF. The CDR3, as DNA: TGTGCCAGCAGCCAAGAGGGTAGCGGGAGGGGAACCGGGGAGCTGTTTTTT.

The gene calls are TRBV3-1 (or the pseudogene TRBV3-2) and TRBJ2-7; tentative D call: TRBD1 (7 bases). The CDR3 is 17 residues long. Germline CDR1 is LGHDT and CDR2 is YNNKEL (reference sequence). V lost 2 bases and J lost 1, with 18 bases in between. CDR3 in amino acids: CASSQLLGGTASYEQYF. CDR3 DNA sequence: TGTGCCAGCAGCCAACTGCTCGGCGGGACAGCTTCCTACGAGCAGTACTTC.

The rearrangement joins TRBV3-1 (or the pseudogene TRBV3-2) to TRBJ2-7, with TRBD2 matching 11 bases. The V gene end was trimmed by 4 bases and the J gene end by 7 bases; junction bases not matched to a gene: 9. The CDR3 extends over 15 amino acids. CDR1 and CDR2 from the germline V gene are LGHDT and YNNKEL (reference sequence). This CDR3 is CASSPFLAGGLEQYF. CDR3 bases: TGTGCCAGCAGCCCATTTCTAGCGGGGGGCCTGGAGCAGTACTTC.

The chain couples TRBV19 to TRBJ1-5; 9 positions match TRBD1. V lost 11 bases, J lost 4 bases, and 3 bases stayed unmatched. Germline V gives CDR1 LNHDA, CDR2 SQIVND (reference sequence). This CDR3 has 12 amino acids. The CDR3 bases are TGTGCCGGAGGACAGGGGAATCAGCCCCAGCATTTT. Its translation is CAGGQGNQPQHF. Drawing the rest from reference TRBV19 and TRBJ1-5, the complete variable domain is DGGITQSPKYLFRKEGQNVTLSCEQNLNHDAMYWYRQDPGQGLRLIYYSQIVNDFQKGDIAEGYSVSREKKESFPLTVTSAQKNPTAFYLCAGGQGNQPQHFGDGTRLSIL.

This chain connects TRBV5-1 to TRBJ2-7, with 16 positions matching TRBD2. Germline CDR1 reads SGHRS; CDR2 reads YFSETQ. The CDR3 consists of 16 residues. Trimming cost V 4 bases and J 3 bases; bases outside gene matches: 4. Here the CDR3 DNA reads TGCGCCAGCAGCGGGGGGACTAGCGGGAGGGTCTACGAGCAGTACTTC. As protein: CASSGGTSGRVYEQYF.

The chain joins TRBV4-3 to TRBJ2-2; TRBD1 is a possible D gene (6 bases). The CDR3 has 14 amino acids. Looked up from germline, CDR1 is LGHNA and CDR2 is YSLEER. Trimming pared 1 base from V and 16 bases from J, leaving 19 bases between. DNA for the CDR3: TGCGCCAGCAGCCAAGTTTTGGCGGACAGACCCCCGTTTTTT. Protein: CASSQVLADRPPFF.

The chain joins TRBV20-1 to TRBJ2-3; 11 nucleotides agree with TRBD2. Losses at the gene ends were 6 bases for V and 1 base for J; bases not matched to a gene: 6. Germline CDR1 reads DFQATT; CDR2 reads SNEGSKA (reference sequence). The CDR3 contains 15 residues. In DNA, the CDR3 is TGCAGTGCCAGTAGACTAGCGGGATGCACAGATACGCAGTATTTT. Amino acids: CSASRLAGCTDTQYF.

The J gene is TRBJ2-7, the V gene TRBV4-2; 8 positions match TRBD2. Germline V CDR1 and CDR2: LGHNA, YNFKEQ. This CDR3 contains 14 residues. Germline trimming cut 1 base from V and 6 bases from J; bases unmatched to any gene: 5. CDR3: CASSQAGGPGEQYF. For the CDR3, the DNA is TGTGCCAGCAGCCAAGCGGGAGGGCCGGGCGAGCAGTACTTC.

This clone showed up just a few times. The rearrangement uses TRBV14 and TRBJ1-2; 8 bases fit TRBD1. Per the germline V gene, CDR1 is SGHDN and CDR2 is FVKESK. Losses at the gene ends were 4 bases for V and 7 bases for J; bases not matched to a gene: 8. This CDR3 has 14 amino acids. The CDR3 DNA is TGTGCCAGCAGCCCGGGGCAGGGGGCGTCTGGCTACACCTTC. Translation: CASSPGQGASGYTF.

To note about this clone: Within the sample, other DNA sequences also encode this same CDR3. The CDR3 DNA reads TGTGCCAGCAGTCCCGACAGGTACTATGGCTACACCTTC. This translates into CASSPDRYYGYTF. J is TRBJ1-2 and V is TRBV2, with D possibly being TRBD1 (6 bases). V dropped 5 bases and J dropped 3 bases, with 10 bases sitting between them. Germline assignment: CDR1 SNHLY and CDR2 FYNNEI. The CDR3 totals 13 residues.

CDR3 nucleotides: TGTGCCAGCTCACCGTCCGGCACAGGTGGTGAAAAACTGTTTTTT. Encoded protein: CASSPSGTGGEKLFF. The chain has TRBV18 and TRBJ1-4; D is perhaps TRBD1 (5 bases). The CDR3 is made up of 15 amino acids. With 3 bases removed from V and 7 bases from J, the gap between germline ends came to 15 bases. Germline CDR1 and CDR2: KGHSH and LQKENI. Full variable domain (remainder filled in from reference TRBV18 and TRBJ1-4): NAGVMQNPRHLVRRRGQEARLRCSPMKGHSHVYWYRQLPEEGLKFMVYLQKENIIDESGMPKERFSAEFPKEGPSILRIQQVVRGDSAAYFCASSPSGTGGEKLFFGSGTQLSVL.

The chain joins TRBV4-2 to TRBJ1-2, with TRBD1 matching 11 bases. V lost 0 bases and J lost 4; bases outside the gene matches: 10. Germline V CDR1 and CDR2: LGHNA, YNFKEQ. This CDR3 region has 18 residues. The CDR3 is CASSQDFSPGTGGYGYTF. CDR3 sequence (DNA): TGTGCCAGCAGCCAAGATTTTTCCCCCGGGACAGGGGGCTATGGCTACACCTTC.

Only a few counts were recorded for this clone. The chain joins TRBV5-1 to TRBJ1-5; D is uncertain. CDR1 is SGHRS and CDR2 is YFSETQ in the germline V gene. V was pared by 4 bases and J by 5 bases, with 16 bases between. This CDR3 comprises 15 residues. CDR3 region: CASSRSGSRDQPQHF. The CDR3 nucleotides are TGCGCCAGCAGCCGTAGCGGGAGTCGGGATCAGCCCCAGCATTTT.

The CDR3: CASSFGEDGTLYEQYF. In DNA, the CDR3 is TGTGCCAGCAGTTTCGGGGAAGACGGAACGCTCTACGAGCAGTACTTC. The V and J genes are TRBV28 and TRBJ2-7, with D possibly TRBD2 on 5 matching bases. Germline CDR1 MDHEN, CDR2 SYDVKM. The CDR3 is 16 amino acids. The V gene lost 3 bases and the J gene lost 3 bases, with 18 bases spanning the gap.

The rearrangement links TRBV7-2 to TRBJ1-5, with 7 bases fitting TRBD1. Unmatched junction bases numbered 8, after V lost 5 bases and J lost 7 bases. CDR3 length equals 14 residues. CDR1 SGHTA and CDR2 FQGNSA come from the germline V gene. The CDR3 here is CASSPQTGLQPQHF. CDR3 sequence (DNA): TGTGCCAGCAGCCCACAGACAGGGTTGCAGCCCCAGCATTTT. The full variable domain, its missing parts supplied by reference TRBV7-2 and TRBJ1-5, is GAGVSQSPSNKVTEKGKDVELRCDPISGHTALYWYRQSLGQGLEFLIYFQGNSAPDKSGLPSDRFSAERTGGSVSTLTIQRTQQEDSAVYLCASSPQTGLQPQHFGDGTRLSIL.

The V and J genes are TRBV5-6 and TRBJ2-3; tentative D call: TRBD2 (5 bases). V lost 4 bases and J 0 bases, leaving 12 bases between the germline ends. This CDR3 region has 15 residues. The germline CDR1 and CDR2 sequences are SGHDT and YYEEEE. CDR3 DNA sequence: TGTGCCAGCAGCCCGGCCGGGGTGAGCACAGATACGCAGTATTTT. Translation gives CASSPAGVSTDTQYF.

J is TRBJ2-7 and V is TRBV29-1; D not certain. Germline V gives CDR1 SQVTM, CDR2 ANQGSEA. The CDR3 totals 11 residues. With 2 bases removed from V and 4 bases from J, the gap between germline ends came to 6 bases. The CDR3 region has the DNA TGCAGCGTTGAACGAGCATACGAGCAGTACTTC. Translating gives CSVERAYEQYF.